The next 28 T cell receptor beta chains were all read from a single sample in a study of T cells in Graves' hyperthyroidism and ophthalmopathy (dated by TCRdb to the late 2010s). The method was multiplex PCR. Reads for this sample came from an Illumina HiSeq 2000. TCR beta CDR3 regions were amplified from RNA transcripts. The TCR CDR3 was subjected to a first round of RT-PCR using the HTBI primer set and the Qiagen OneStep RT-PCR kit. The public reads were reanalyzed by TCRdb: fastp trimming at Q25, MiXCR alignment, in-frame beta chains only. Here each entry gathers all rows of one CDR3 protein and keeps the most common genes and DNA. The sample records some 400,000 distinct CDR3 sequences, 11% to 15% of which are singletons. Of the sample, more than 9.5% is held by the ten largest clones. Sequenced: blood. The receptor source for this set is a woman aged 55-70 years with Graves' hyperthyroidism.

This clonotype has a count of ten or more. The genes are TRBV12-3 or TRBV12-4 and TRBJ1-1; possibly TRBD1 for D (5 bases). The CDR3 extends over 14 amino acids. Trimming took 7 bases from V and 0 from J, leaving 12 bases between them. DNA of the CDR3: TGTGCCAGCATACCTTCGGGGGTGAACACTGAAGCTTTCTTT. Protein product: CASIPSGVNTEAFF.

The CDR3 is CSASRGLAGGVYNEQFF. CDR3 DNA: TGCAGTGCTAGTAGGGGACTAGCGGGAGGGGTCTACAATGAGCAGTTCTTC. V and J are TRBV20-1 and TRBJ2-1, with 16 bases matching TRBD2. Trimming took 3 bases from V and 3 from J; bases not matched to a gene: 5. The CDR3 spans 17 residues. Germline V gives CDR1 DFQATT, CDR2 SNEGSKA (reference sequence).

This clonotype came up many times. The gene calls are TRBV18 and TRBJ1-4; D ambiguous. Germline CDR1 is KGHSH and CDR2 is LQKENI. This CDR3 spans 16 amino acids. V was trimmed by 0 bases and J by 8 bases, leaving 16 bases between them. The CDR3 nucleotides read TGTGCCAGCTCACCACCTTTGCACCCACTGGGGGAAAAACTGTTTTTT. Its protein is CASSPPLHPLGEKLFF.

This clonotype was detected many times. This chain uses TRBV27 with TRBJ1-1; D possibly corresponds to TRBD1 (5 bases). CDR3 length: 12 residues. CDR1 is MNHEY and CDR2 is SMNVEV in the germline V gene (reference sequence). Trimming pared 2 bases from V and 7 bases from J, leaving 8 bases between. CDR3 protein: CASSLVTGEAFF. The CDR3 coding sequence is TGTGCCAGCAGTTTAGTAACAGGTGAAGCTTTCTTT.

A few counts support this clonotype. The chain is built from TRBV20-1 and TRBJ1-6, with D tentatively TRBD1 (6 bases). This CDR3 is built from 14 residues. The V and J ends lost 5 bases and 4 bases respectively, with 12 bases between them. Germline V gene data show CDR1 as DFQATT and CDR2 as SNEGSKA (reference sequence). The CDR3 region is CSASQGGYNSPLHF. The CDR3 DNA reads as TGCAGTGCTTCACAGGGAGGGTATAATTCACCCCTCCACTTT.

This clonotype has just a few counts. The CDR3 loop reads CSVHPTGTGSEKLFF. In DNA form, the CDR3 reads TGCAGCGTACACCCTACCGGGACAGGGTCTGAAAAACTGTTTTTT. The chain couples TRBV29-1 to TRBJ1-4; TRBD1 matches at 9 bases. Trimming cost V 6 bases and J 7 bases; bases outside gene matches: 12. This CDR3 contains 15 residues. CDR1 is SQVTM, CDR2 ANQGSEA, per germline.

J is TRBJ1-6 and V is TRBV27, with a tentative D call TRBD1 (5 bases). V gave up 3 bases and J gave up 10 bases, with 16 bases separating them. From germline, CDR1 is MNHEY and CDR2 SMNVEV (reference sequence). The CDR3 runs to 15 residues. The CDR3 coding sequence is TGTGCCAGCAGTTTGGCCGGCATGGAGGGGTCACCCCTCCACTTT. Translating it yields CASSLAGMEGSPLHF.

This clonotype has a count of ten or more. The chain employs TRBV6-1 and TRBJ1-1, with D possibly matching TRBD1 (6 bases). Germline V gene data show CDR1 as MNHNS and CDR2 as SASEGT. This CDR3 is built from 13 residues. Between the trimmed V and J ends, which lost 7 bases and 3 bases, there was a span of 12 bases. The CDR3 here is CASTGPGDTEAFF. For the CDR3, the DNA is TGTGCCAGCACCGGACCAGGGGACACTGAAGCTTTCTTT.

The chain has TRBV10-3 and TRBJ1-5, with no clear D. The CDR3 spans 11 residues. Trimming shortened V by 4 bases and J by 7 bases, and 5 bases separated the two germline ends. CDR1 is ENHRY and CDR2 is SYGVKD in the germline V gene. DNA for the CDR3: TGTGCCATCAGTGCGTGGCAGCCCCAGCATTTT. Residues: CAISAWQPQHF.

This clonotype appeared many times. V is TRBV18 and J is TRBJ1-1; TRBD1 is a possible D gene (5 bases). CDR1 KGHSH and CDR2 LQKENI come from the germline V gene. The length of the CDR3 is 15 residues. The V end was cut by 0 bases, the J end by 4 bases, with 12 bases between. The CDR3: CASSPPGTGGTEAFF. The CDR3 region has the DNA TGTGCCAGCTCACCACCGGGGACGGGGGGCACTGAAGCTTTCTTT.

This clonotype was counted ten times or more. This sequence joins TRBV6-1 and TRBJ2-1; perhaps TRBD2 as D (7 bases). The CDR3 totals 15 residues. V was pared by 7 bases and J by 9 bases, with 22 bases between. Per the germline V gene, CDR1 is MNHNS and CDR2 is SASEGT. In DNA form, the CDR3 reads TGTGCCAGCACCAGACTAGGGGGAGGGCCAGTTGAGCAGTTCTTC. Its translation is CASTRLGGGPVEQFF.

This clonotype was seen more than once but under ten times. CDR3 sequence (DNA): TGTGCCAGCAGCTACATAGCGGGAGGAATAGATACGCAGTATTTT. It codes for CASSYIAGGIDTQYF. This chain connects TRBV7-3 to TRBJ2-3; the match to TRBD2 covers 10 bases. Germline CDR1 is SGHTA and CDR2 is FQGTGA. This CDR3 has 15 amino acids. V gave up 4 bases and J gave up 5 bases; unmatched junction bases: 6.

In its sample, this clonotype was seen many times. The J gene is TRBJ2-4, the V gene TRBV2; 13 bases are shared with TRBD2. The CDR3 runs to 20 residues. Germline V CDR1 and CDR2: SNHLY, FYNNEI. V lost 4 bases and J lost 0; bases outside the gene matches: 12. The CDR3 is CASSGSFGLAGELAKNIQYF. The CDR3 DNA follows: TGTGCCAGCAGTGGTTCCTTCGGACTAGCGGGAGAATTAGCCAAAAACATTCAGTACTTC. Complete variable domain (other parts from reference TRBV2 and TRBJ2-4): EPEVTQTPSHQVTQMGQEVILRCVPISNHLYFYWYRQILGQKVEFLVSFYNNEISEKSEIFDDQFSVERPDGSNFTLKIRSTKLEDSAMYFCASSGSFGLAGELAKNIQYFGAGTRLSVL.

This clonotype was observed a few times. V and J are TRBV6-1 and TRBJ1-1; unclear D gene. The CDR3 loop spans 14 amino acids. Trimming shortened V by 6 bases and J by 1 base, and 12 bases separated the two germline ends. Germline CDR1 MNHNS, CDR2 SASEGT. The CDR3 protein is CASRPGVGNTEAFF. In DNA form, the CDR3 reads TGTGCCAGCAGGCCGGGTGTGGGGAACACTGAAGCTTTCTTT.

This clonotype turned up a few times. The chain carries TRBV29-1 and TRBJ2-6; perhaps TRBD1 as D (5 bases). The length of the CDR3 is 16 residues. CDR1 and CDR2 (germline): SQVTM, ANQGSEA. V was shortened by 4 bases and J by 2 bases, with 15 bases between the two germline ends. This chain's CDR3 is CSVGETPGTGANVLTF. CDR3 sequence (DNA): TGCAGCGTTGGAGAAACCCCAGGGACTGGGGCCAACGTCCTGACTTTC.

This clonotype was detected many times. The rearrangement joins TRBV3-1 to TRBJ1-2, with a tentative D call TRBD1 (6 bases). Germline V gene lookup returns CDR1 LGHDT and CDR2 YNNKEL (reference sequence). The CDR3 sequence is 14 residues long. Trimming cost V 5 bases and J 2 bases, with 12 bases left between them. DNA of the CDR3: TGTGCCAGCAGCTTCCTCGACAGGAACTATGGCTACACCTTC. This gives the protein CASSFLDRNYGYTF.

V usage is TRBV28 and J usage is TRBJ1-1; 7 nucleotides match TRBD1. V dropped 2 bases and J dropped 3; count of bases not matched to a gene: 15. The CDR3 has 18 residues. CDR1 MDHEN and CDR2 SYDVKM come from the germline V gene. CDR3 protein: CASSLASQTGFGDTEAFF. The CDR3 coding sequence is TGTGCCAGCAGTTTAGCCTCTCAGACAGGGTTTGGCGACACTGAAGCTTTCTTT.

Ten or more counts support this clonotype. This sequence joins TRBV12-3 or TRBV12-4 and TRBJ1-2; D remains ambiguous. The CDR3 length is 13 residues. V dropped 3 bases and J dropped 4 bases, with 9 bases sitting between them. Here the CDR3 DNA reads TGTGCCAGCAGTTTCGGGCAGCTCTATGGCTACACCTTC. This codes for CASSFGQLYGYTF.

This clonotype has ten or more counts. This chain joins TRBV12-3 or TRBV12-4 and TRBJ2-2, with D perhaps assigned TRBD1 or TRBD2 (5 bases each). This CDR3 has 15 amino acids. Trimming removed 5 bases from V and 2 bases from J, with 12 bases in between. CDR3 residues: CASSSRDGNTGELFF. The CDR3, as DNA: TGTGCCAGCAGTAGCCGGGACGGAAACACCGGGGAGCTGTTTTTT.

There are many counts of this clonotype. V and J are TRBV9 and TRBJ1-2; no clear D. Germline CDR1 SGDLS, CDR2 YYNGEE. Deletions cut 4 bases from V and 3 bases from J, with 16 bases between. This CDR3 region has 15 residues. The CDR3 region is CASSPQNAPHYGYTF. The CDR3 DNA reads TGTGCCAGCAGCCCCCAAAACGCACCTCACTATGGCTACACCTTC.

Ten or more counts support this clonotype. The rearrangement joins TRBV9 to TRBJ2-3, with D unclear. The germline V and J ends were trimmed by 8 bases and 0 bases, with 10 bases remaining between them. The CDR3 is 13 amino acids. Germline lookup yields CDR1 SGDLS and CDR2 YYNGEE. For the CDR3, the DNA is TGTGCCAGTGGTGGCGTTAGCACAGATACGCAGTATTTT. Translating it yields CASGGVSTDTQYF. Full variable domain (missing parts from reference TRBV9 and TRBJ2-3): DSGVTQTPKHLITATGQRVTLRCSPRSGDLSVYWYQQSLDQGLQFLIQYYNGEERAKGNILERFSAQQFPDLHSELNLSSLELGDSALYFCASGGVSTDTQYFGPGTRLTVL.

V usage is TRBV6-2 or TRBV6-3 and J usage is TRBJ2-2; 13 bases line up with TRBD2. This CDR3 has 17 residues. Germline values: CDR1 MNHEY, CDR2 SVGEGT. V shed 4 bases and J 6 bases; nucleotides not matched to a gene: 8. The DNA for the CDR3 is TGTGCCAGCAGTTGGACTAGCGGGAGCCTGGGTCCCGGGGAGCTGTTTTTT. Translating gives CASSWTSGSLGPGELFF.

There are many counts of this clonotype. This sequence joins TRBV11-2 and TRBJ2-7; TRBD2 aligns across 14 bases. Per germline, CDR1 SGHAT and CDR2 FQNNGV. V lost 1 base, J lost 4 bases, and 6 bases stayed unmatched. This CDR3 spans 17 amino acids. The CDR3 spells CASSLGLAGGKGYEQYF. The CDR3 DNA is TGTGCCAGCAGCTTAGGACTAGCGGGAGGGAAGGGGTACGAGCAGTACTTC.

In its sample, this clonotype was seen once. The gene calls are TRBV29-1 and TRBJ2-3; D is uncertain. Trimming removed 7 bases at V and 5 bases at J, with 10 bases between. Germline CDR1 and CDR2: SQVTM and ANQGSEA. This CDR3 is built from 11 residues. In nucleotides, the CDR3 is TGCAGCGAGCGTGTCAAAGATACGCAGTATTTT. Translated: CSERVKDTQYF.

This clonotype was counted at least ten times. The chain recombines TRBV2 with TRBJ1-2; D possibly corresponds to TRBD1 (5 bases). CDR3 length equals 12 residues. CDR1 and CDR2 (germline): SNHLY, FYNNEI. Trimming stripped 7 bases from V and 8 bases from J, with 14 bases between. The CDR3 is CASNLDIGGYTF. CDR3 coding DNA: TGTGCCAGCAATCTGGACATCGGGGGCTACACCTTC. Supplemented by reference TRBV2 and TRBJ1-2, the full variable domain reads EPEVTQTPSHQVTQMGQEVILRCVPISNHLYFYWYRQILGQKVEFLVSFYNNEISEKSEIFDDQFSVERPDGSNFTLKIRSTKLEDSAMYFCASNLDIGGYTFGSGTRLTVV.

In this sample, this clonotype turned up many times. This rearrangement joins TRBV7-9 to TRBJ2-5; maybe TRBD1 (6 bases). CDR1 SEHNR and CDR2 FQNEAQ come from the germline V gene (reference sequence). The CDR3 runs to 14 residues. Trimming cost V 5 bases and J 4 bases, with 14 bases left between them. The CDR3 is CASSPQGNGETQYF. DNA of the CDR3: TGTGCCAGCAGCCCGCAGGGGAATGGAGAGACCCAGTACTTC.

Regarding this clonotype: It may be a read error: a sequence one base away is much more abundant. The missing conserved phenylalanine or tryptophan at the end of this CDR3 makes a read error likely. The J gene is TRBJ2-2, the V gene TRBV20-1, with 11 bases lining up with TRBD1. J was trimmed by 6 bases and V by 3 bases; bases with no gene match: 9. In germline, CDR1 is DFQATT, CDR2 SNEGSKA (reference sequence). This CDR3 is 16 amino acids long. This CDR3 reads CSARAAAGQGAGELFS. CDR3 bases: TGCAGTGCTAGGGCAGCGGCGGGACAGGGGGCCGGGGAGCTGTTTTCT.

This clonotype was seen many times. The CDR3 DNA sequence: TGTGCCAGCAGCTTGCGGACGGGTTGGGAGACCCAGTACTTC. Its translation: CASSLRTGWETQYF. This chain joins TRBV5-5 and TRBJ2-5; D gene uncertain. V lost 1 base, J lost 5 bases, and 12 bases lay in between. The germline V gene has CDR1 SGHKS and CDR2 YYEKEE (reference sequence). CDR3 length: 14 amino acids.